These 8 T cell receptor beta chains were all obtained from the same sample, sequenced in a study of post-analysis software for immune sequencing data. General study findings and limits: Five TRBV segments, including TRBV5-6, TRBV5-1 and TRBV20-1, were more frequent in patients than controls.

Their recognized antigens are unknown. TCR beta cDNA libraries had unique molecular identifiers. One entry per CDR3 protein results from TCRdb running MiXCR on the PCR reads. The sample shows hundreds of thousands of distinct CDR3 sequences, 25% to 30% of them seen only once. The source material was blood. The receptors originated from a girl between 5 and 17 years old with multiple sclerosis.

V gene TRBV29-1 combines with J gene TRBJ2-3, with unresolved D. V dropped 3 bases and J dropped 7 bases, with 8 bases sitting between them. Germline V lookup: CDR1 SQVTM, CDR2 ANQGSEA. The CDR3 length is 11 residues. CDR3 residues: CSVDPPNTQYF. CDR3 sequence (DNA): TGCAGCGTTGATCCCCCAAATACGCAGTATTTT.

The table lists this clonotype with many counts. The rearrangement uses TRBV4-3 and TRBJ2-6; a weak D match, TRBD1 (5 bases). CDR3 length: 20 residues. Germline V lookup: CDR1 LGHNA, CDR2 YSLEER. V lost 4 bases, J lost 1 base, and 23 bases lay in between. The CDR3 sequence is CASSRQPGLQGVSGANVLTF. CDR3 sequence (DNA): TGCGCCAGCAGCCGCCAACCGGGCCTTCAGGGCGTTTCTGGGGCCAACGTCCTGACTTTC.

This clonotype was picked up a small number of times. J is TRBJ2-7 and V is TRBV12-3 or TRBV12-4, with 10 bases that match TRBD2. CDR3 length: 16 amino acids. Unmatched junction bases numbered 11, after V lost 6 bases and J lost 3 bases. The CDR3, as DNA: TGTGCCAGCAGCCCAACCCCGGGACTAGCGCTCTACGAGCAGTACTTC. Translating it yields CASSPTPGLALYEQYF.

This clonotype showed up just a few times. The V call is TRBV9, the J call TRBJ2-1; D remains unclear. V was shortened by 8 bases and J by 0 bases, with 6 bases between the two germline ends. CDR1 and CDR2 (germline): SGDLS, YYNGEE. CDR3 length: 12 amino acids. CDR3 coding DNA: TGTGCCAGTGCAGGCTCCTACAATGAGCAGTTCTTC. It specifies CASAGSYNEQFF.

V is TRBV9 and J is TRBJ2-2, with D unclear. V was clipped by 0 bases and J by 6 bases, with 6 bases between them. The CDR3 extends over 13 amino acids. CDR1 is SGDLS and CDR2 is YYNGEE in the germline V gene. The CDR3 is CASSVGLPGELFF. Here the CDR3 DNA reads TGTGCCAGCAGCGTAGGACTTCCCGGGGAGCTGTTTTTT.

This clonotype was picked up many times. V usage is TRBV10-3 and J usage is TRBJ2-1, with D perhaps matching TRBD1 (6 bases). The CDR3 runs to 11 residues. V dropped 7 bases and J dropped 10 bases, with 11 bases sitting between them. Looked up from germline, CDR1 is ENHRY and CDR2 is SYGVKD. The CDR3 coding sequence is TGTGCCATCACCCAAGACAGGGAGCAGTTCTTC. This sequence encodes CAITQDREQFF.

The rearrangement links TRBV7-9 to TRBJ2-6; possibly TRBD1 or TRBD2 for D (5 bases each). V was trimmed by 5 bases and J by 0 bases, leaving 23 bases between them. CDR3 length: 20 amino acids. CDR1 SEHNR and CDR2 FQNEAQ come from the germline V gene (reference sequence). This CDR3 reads CASSHPVGDSPVSGANVLTF. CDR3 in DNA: TGTGCCAGCAGCCACCCAGTGGGGGATTCCCCCGTCTCTGGGGCCAACGTCCTGACTTTC.

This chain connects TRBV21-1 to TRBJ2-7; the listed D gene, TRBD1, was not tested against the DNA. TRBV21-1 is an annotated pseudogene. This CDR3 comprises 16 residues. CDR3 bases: TGTGCCAGCAGCCACATAGGGGGGACAGGGAAGTGCGAGCAGTACTTC. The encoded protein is CASSHIGGTGKCEQYF.